The 22 T cell receptor beta chains below come from one sample, sequenced in a study of CD8 T cells in Susac syndrome. Reverse transcription used about 0.45 to 1 ug RNA and random hexamers. In TCRdb, the immunoSEQ multiplex PCR reads were re-called with MiXCR into one record per CDR3 protein. Among more than 250,000 distinct CDR3 sequences listed, 92% were seen once. Sequencing was carried out using CD4+ T cells from PBMCs. All receptors come from a human donor with multiple sclerosis.

The rearrangement joins TRBV12-3 or TRBV12-4 to TRBJ1-1, with D unresolved. V was shortened by 3 bases and J by 3 bases, with 11 bases between the two germline ends. The length of the CDR3 is 14 residues. CDR3 amino acids: CASSFMGPDTEAFF. CDR3 DNA sequence: TGTGCCAGCAGTTTCATGGGCCCAGACACTGAAGCTTTCTTT.

The chain uses TRBV25-1 and TRBJ2-1; the D gene is possibly TRBD2 (5 bases). The CDR3 totals 11 residues. Trimming took 9 bases from V and 10 from J, leaving 13 bases between them. Germline V gene data show CDR1 as MGHDK and CDR2 as SYGVNS. The CDR3 sequence: CASGQTGEQFF. Written as DNA, the CDR3 is TGTGCCAGTGGGCAGACGGGAGAGCAGTTCTTC.

This rearrangement joins TRBV6-2 or TRBV6-3 to TRBJ2-4; 7 bases align to TRBD2. CDR1 MNHEY and CDR2 SVGEGT come from the germline V gene. Trimming removed 2 bases from V and 4 bases from J; junction bases left unmatched: 5. The CDR3 runs 15 residues. Here the CDR3 DNA reads TGTGCCAGCAGTTACCTCGGGACTAATAAAAACATTCAGTACTTC. It yields the protein CASSYLGTNKNIQYF.

The CDR3 spells CASSLGELRGETQYF. The CDR3 region has the DNA TGTGCCAGCAGCTTGGGGGAGTTGCGGGGAGAGACCCAGTACTTC. V usage is TRBV7-9 and J usage is TRBJ2-5, with D possibly being TRBD2 (6 bases). CDR1 is SEHNR and CDR2 is FQNEAQ in the germline V gene (reference sequence). V shed 3 bases and J shed 4 bases, with 15 bases lying between them. The CDR3 spans 15 residues.

This clonotype was counted once. The chain carries TRBV24-1 and TRBJ1-1; D not certain. Germline CDR1 and CDR2: KGHDR and SFDVKD. V was pared by 2 bases and J by 5 bases, with 26 bases between. The CDR3 covers 19 residues. The DNA of the CDR3 is TGTGCCACCAGTGATTACGCGAGATTTCTCGGCCGCAGGAGGACTGAAGCTTTCTTT. It translates to CATSDYARFLGRRRTEAFF.

V gene TRBV6-2 or TRBV6-3 combines with J gene TRBJ2-1; TRBD1 aligns across 12 bases. Germline V CDR1 and CDR2: MNHEY, SVGEGT. V shed 6 bases and J 15 bases; nucleotides not matched to a gene: 6. There are 12 residues in the CDR3. The CDR3 protein is CASSLGTGGSFF. As DNA, the CDR3 is TGTGCCAGCAGCCTAGGGACAGGGGGCTCGTTCTTC.

V usage is TRBV30 and J usage is TRBJ1-5; D is uncertain. The CDR3 is 20 amino acids. The V end lost 2 bases, the J end lost 2 bases, and 28 bases lay between the germline ends. The germline gives CDR1 GTSNPN, CDR2 SVGIG (reference sequence). CDR3 bases: TGTGCCTGGAGTAAGGGCCAAGGCGGCTTTAACGGTCGCGGCAATCAGCCCCAGCATTTT. It specifies CAWSKGQGGFNGRGNQPQHF.

The V and J genes are TRBV30 and TRBJ1-4; D unclear. Trimming took off 3 bases at V and 8 bases at J, with 7 bases between the two ends. Germline V CDR1 and CDR2: GTSNPN, SVGIG (reference sequence). The CDR3 has 11 residues. The CDR3 loop reads CAWSLREKLFF. Written as DNA, the CDR3 is TGTGCCTGGAGCCTACGGGAAAAACTGTTTTTT.

The CDR3 coding sequence is TGTGCCAGCAGCCGCCGGACTAAGACCGGGGAGCTGTTTTTT. Translation: CASSRRTKTGELFF. The chain joins TRBV3-1 to TRBJ2-2, with a weak D call TRBD2 (6 bases). The CDR3 runs 14 residues. Germline V lookup: CDR1 LGHDT, CDR2 YNNKEL (reference sequence). The V end was cut by 4 bases, the J end by 5 bases, with 11 bases between.

The chain carries TRBV9 and TRBJ1-2; the match to TRBD1 covers 7 bases. Trimming cost V 7 bases and J 8 bases; bases outside gene matches: 14. Germline loops: CDR1 SGDLS, CDR2 YYNGEE. The CDR3 has 14 residues. CDR3 region: CASSFETGRSGYTF. In nucleotides, the CDR3 is TGTGCCAGCTCATTTGAGACAGGGAGAAGCGGCTACACCTTC.

V and J are TRBV12-3 or TRBV12-4 and TRBJ2-1; 7 nucleotides match TRBD1. This CDR3 region has 15 residues. The junction had 8 bases not matched to a gene; V was cut back by 5 bases and J by 4 bases. This CDR3 reads CASSQPGQIYNEQFF. CDR3 coding DNA: TGTGCCAGCAGTCAACCGGGACAGATTTACAATGAGCAGTTCTTC.

This clonotype was detected only once. The chain couples TRBV6-5 to TRBJ2-1, with D perhaps TRBD2 (6 bases). This CDR3 spans 15 amino acids. From germline, CDR1 is MNHEY and CDR2 SVGAGI. The germline V and J ends were trimmed by 7 bases and 2 bases, with 15 bases remaining between them. The CDR3 reads CASTQAGPTYNEQFF. The CDR3, as DNA: TGTGCCAGCACCCAAGCGGGCCCTACCTACAATGAGCAGTTCTTC.

This clonotype has only one observation. The rearrangement joins TRBV20-1 to TRBJ1-3, with 10 bases identical to TRBD1. CDR1 and CDR2 from the germline V gene are DFQATT and SNEGSKA (reference sequence). The length of the CDR3 is 18 residues. J gave up 1 base and V 3 bases, and 12 bases lay outside the gene matches. The DNA for the CDR3 is TGCAGTGCTAGCCATGGTGGGACAGGGGCTGGATCTGGAAACACCATATATTTT. Translation gives CSASHGGTGAGSGNTIYF.

The rearrangement links TRBV25-1 to TRBJ2-5, with 8 bases lining up with TRBD1. The length of the CDR3 is 13 residues. Unmatched junction bases numbered 4, after V lost 6 bases and J lost 4 bases. CDR1 and CDR2 (germline): MGHDK, SYGVNS. Here the CDR3 reads CASRGRGRETQYF. DNA of the CDR3: TGTGCCAGCAGGGGCAGGGGGCGAGAGACCCAGTACTTC.

This chain links TRBV27 with TRBJ1-2; 8 nucleotides align to TRBD1. The CDR3 spans 15 residues. Unmatched junction bases numbered 8, after V lost 7 bases and J lost 1 base. Germline V CDR1 and CDR2: MNHEY, SMNVEV (reference sequence). The CDR3 sequence is CASTHTGGLNYGYTF. In DNA, the CDR3 is TGTGCCAGCACGCACACAGGGGGTCTTAACTATGGCTACACCTTC.

The chain has TRBV6-6 and TRBJ2-2; TRBD1 matches at 11 bases. The ends lost 7 bases at V and 5 bases at J; junction bases unmatched: 6. Germline CDR1 and CDR2: MNHNY and SVGAGI (reference sequence). There are 15 residues in the CDR3. The chain's CDR3 is CASNADRGRTGELFF. DNA of the CDR3: TGTGCCAGCAACGCGGACAGGGGGCGAACCGGGGAGCTGTTTTTT.

In DNA, the CDR3 is TGTGCCAGCAGATCGAATTCACCCCTCCACTTT. Amino acid sequence: CASRSNSPLHF. The rearrangement joins TRBV2 to TRBJ1-6; D gene ambiguous. Germline CDR1 is SNHLY and CDR2 is FYNNEI. The ends were cut back, 6 bases at V and 7 bases at J, with 4 bases in the middle. The CDR3 length is 11 residues.

This clonotype appeared a single time. This CDR3 is CASSSEGAGELFF. The DNA of the CDR3 is TGTGCCAGCAGTTCAGAGGGGGCCGGGGAGCTGTTTTTT. The chain is built from TRBV12-3 or TRBV12-4 and TRBJ2-2; tentatively, D is TRBD1 (6 bases). The V end was cut by 4 bases, the J end by 6 bases, with 9 bases between. This CDR3 is built from 13 residues.

This chain links TRBV5-1 with TRBJ2-2; 8 nucleotides match TRBD2. Germline V gene sequence: CDR1 SGHRS, CDR2 YFSETQ. The ends lost 4 bases at V and 1 base at J; junction bases unmatched: 6. This CDR3 spans 16 amino acids. This CDR3 is CASSPLAGRNTGELFF. Written as DNA, the CDR3 is TGCGCCAGCAGCCCTTTAGCGGGGAGGAACACCGGGGAGCTGTTTTTT.

This clonotype appeared a few times. This chain links TRBV6-5 with TRBJ1-1; 10 bases fit TRBD1. CDR1 and CDR2 from the germline V gene are MNHEY and SVGAGI. V shed 6 bases and J 11 bases; nucleotides not matched to a gene: 9. The length of the CDR3 is 13 residues. The CDR3 region has the DNA TGTGCCAGCAGCCGGACAGGGGGAACGTGGGCTTTCTTT. It is translated as CASSRTGGTWAFF.

The genes are TRBV2 and TRBJ2-7; D is uncertain. V was cut by 5 bases and J by 6 bases, with 17 bases left in between. This CDR3 is built from 14 residues. The germline V gene has CDR1 SNHLY and CDR2 FYNNEI. In nucleotides, the CDR3 is TGTGCCAGCAGTCCCCTTAGTACCTTAGCCGAGCAGTACTTC. Encoded protein: CASSPLSTLAEQYF.

This clonotype appeared once. The genes are TRBV2 and TRBJ2-2, with D maybe TRBD2 (6 bases). Germline V lookup: CDR1 SNHLY, CDR2 FYNNEI. The CDR3 spans 15 residues. V lost 5 bases and J 4 bases, leaving 14 bases between the germline ends. CDR3 in DNA: TGTGCCAGCAGTAAAGAGGGACTGTCCACCGGGGAGCTGTTTTTT. Its translation: CASSKEGLSTGELFF. The full variable domain, rest sourced from reference TRBV2 and TRBJ2-2, is EPEVTQTPSHQVTQMGQEVILRCVPISNHLYFYWYRQILGQKVEFLVSFYNNEISEKSEIFDDQFSVERPDGSNFTLKIRSTKLEDSAMYFCASSKEGLSTGELFFGEGSRLTVL.